Listed below are T cell receptor beta chains from one sample, sequenced in a study of T cell responses to AZD1222 COVID-19 vaccine. Sequencing was performed with immunoSEQ multiplex PCR; in TCRdb, only in-frame clones are kept and a portion is missing. The sample has about 180,000 clones; around 88% are singletons. This material consisted of peripheral blood, taken on day 0 of AZD1222 vaccination. These receptors all come from an adult in good health. CDR3s leave out the opening cysteine and the closing phenylalanine or tryptophan.

v_call	j_call	cdr3_aa
TRBV7-2	TRBJ2-7	ASSLNRGYEQY
TRBV19	TRBJ2-3	ASSSAGGGAHTQY
TRBV9	TRBJ2-7	ASSDDREWCVDEQY
TRBV15	TRBJ1-2	ATSRGQDPGGYT
TRBV18	TRBJ2-2	ASSPQAGTGELF
TRBV5-1	TRBJ2-3	ASSFQGSSTDTQY
TRBV7-9	TRBJ2-5	ASSLAPTIQETQY
TRBV7-2	TRBJ2-2	ASQRGANTGELF
TRBV11-2	TRBJ1-2	ASSFRRTGESDGYT
TRBV9	TRBJ2-2	ASSVVAGATNTGELF
TRBV5-1	TRBJ1-3	ASSLVGQGAFGNTIY
TRBV19	TRBJ1-2	ASSNSINRGESYGYT
TRBV5-1	TRBJ2-7	ASSLTSSSYEQY
TRBV6-1	TRBJ1-5	ASSDSRGRGQPQH
TRBV10-3	TRBJ1-4	AISETGQNEKLF
TRBV28	TRBJ2-5	ASSRLVGSQETQY
TRBV7-3	TRBJ2-7	ASPGGGREQY
TRBV6-5	TRBJ1-6	ASSDRGGNSPLH
TRBV19	TRBJ2-2	ASAQGPNTGELF
TRBV30	TRBJ2-1	ACSHLDEQF
TRBV4-2	TRBJ2-7	ASSQILGGTYEQY